These T cell receptor beta chains were read from a single sample in a study of cytomegalovirus exposure and HLA in healthy donors. The protocol was immunoSEQ multiplex PCR, while the TCRdb copy is restricted to in-frame clones and leaves out a portion. The sample lists a few hundred thousand clones, 86% occurring once. Sequencing was carried out using PBMCs. The receptors come from a woman in her late teens or twenties in good health and CMV-seronegative. The CDR3 runs from the conserved cysteine through the conserved F or W. Each record gives: clone size, D gene, J gene, V gene, CDR3 protein, CDR3 DNA. The D gene is left open where the match is weak. Size is stated for part of the rows, as once, few or many counts, or as a class when the clone is expanded.

.	.	TRBJ1-5	TRBV30	CAWSVRNLGGANQPQHF	TGTGCCTGGAGTGTACGAAATCTCGGGGGTGCTAATCAGCCCCAGCATTTT
.	TRBD1	TRBJ1-1	TRBV11-2	CASSTFKRTGEWNTEAFF	TGTGCCAGCAGCACCTTTAAACGAACAGGGGAATGGAACACTGAAGCTTTCTTT
.	.	TRBJ2-3	TRBV30	CAWAFSTSTDTQYF	TGTGCCTGGGCGTTTAGCACTAGCACAGATACGCAGTATTTT
.	.	TRBJ2-7	TRBV11-2	CASSLGLPYEQYF	TGTGCCAGCAGCTTAGGACTACCCTACGAGCAGTACTTC
.	.	TRBJ2-2	TRBV27	CASSLVGRGTGELFF	TGTGCCAGCAGTTTGGTCGGGAGAGGCACCGGGGAGCTGTTTTTT
.	.	TRBJ1-3	TRBV27	CASSQLGDVGTIYF	TGTGCCAGCAGTCAGTTAGGAGACGTAGGCACCATATATTTT
once	.	TRBJ2-2	TRBV30	CAWSVRTVGTGELFF	TGTGCCTGGAGTGTACGGACAGTGGGGACCGGGGAGCTGTTTTTT
.	TRBD1	TRBJ1-4	TRBV15	CATARDRTTNEKLFF	TGTGCCACTGCTCGGGACAGGACAACTAATGAAAAACTGTTTTTT
.	.	TRBJ1-5	TRBV6-5	CASSYSRTGNQPQHF	TGTGCCAGCAGTTACTCCCGGACAGGCAATCAGCCCCAGCATTTT
.	.	TRBJ1-6	TRBV11-2	CASSYLRGSARSPLHF	TGTGCCAGCAGCTATCTCAGGGGTTCCGCTAGGTCACCCCTCCACTTT
.	TRBD2	TRBJ2-7	TRBV13	CASSVGLTYEQYF	TGTGCCAGCAGCGTGGGACTAACCTACGAGCAGTACTTC
.	.	TRBJ1-1	TRBV30	CAWTDSGFTEAFF	TGTGCCTGGACGGACAGCGGTTTCACTGAAGCTTTCTTT
.	.	TRBJ2-3	TRBV5-8	CASSGGLMSTDTQYF	TGTGCCAGCAGCGGCGGACTGATGAGCACAGATACGCAGTATTTT
.	TRBD2	TRBJ2-5	TRBV7-9	CASSLKLAGNRETQYF	TGTGCCAGCAGCTTAAAACTAGCGGGAAACCGAGAGACCCAGTACTTC
once	.	TRBJ1-5	TRBV12-5	CASGSGDSNQPQHF	TGTGCTAGTGGCTCAGGGGATAGCAATCAGCCCCAGCATTTT
.	.	TRBJ1-2	TRBV7-9	CASSLSAESQTDYGYTF	TGTGCCAGCAGCCTTAGCGCAGAATCTCAAACCGATTATGGCTACACCTTC
.	.	TRBJ1-2	TRBV7-9	CASSEAPETGTRGYTF	TGTGCCAGCAGCGAAGCCCCCGAGACAGGTACGCGTGGCTACACCTTC
.	TRBD1	TRBJ2-3	TRBV27	CASSLPGQRTDTQYF	TGTGCCAGCAGTTTACCGGGACAGCGCACAGATACGCAGTATTTT